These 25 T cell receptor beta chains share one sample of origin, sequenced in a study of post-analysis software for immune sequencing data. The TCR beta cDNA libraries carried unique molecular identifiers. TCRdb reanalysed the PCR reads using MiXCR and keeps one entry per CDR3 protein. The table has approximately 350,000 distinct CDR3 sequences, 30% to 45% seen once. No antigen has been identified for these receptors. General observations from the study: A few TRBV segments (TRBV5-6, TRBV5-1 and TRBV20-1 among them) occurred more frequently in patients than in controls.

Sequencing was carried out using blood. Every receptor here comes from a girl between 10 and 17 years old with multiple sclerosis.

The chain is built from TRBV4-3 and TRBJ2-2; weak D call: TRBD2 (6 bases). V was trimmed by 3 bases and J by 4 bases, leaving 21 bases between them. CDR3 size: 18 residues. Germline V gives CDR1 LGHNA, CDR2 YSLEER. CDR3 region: CASSQETKAGRFTGELFF. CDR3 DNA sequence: TGCGCCAGCAGCCAGGAAACCAAGGCGGGAAGGTTCACCGGGGAGCTGTTTTTT.

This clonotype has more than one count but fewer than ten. This CDR3 is CASSSGLHSYNEQFF. The CDR3 coding sequence is TGTGCCAGCAGCTCCGGACTTCACTCCTACAATGAGCAGTTCTTC. This rearrangement joins TRBV12-3 or TRBV12-4 to TRBJ2-1; D perhaps matches TRBD2 (5 bases). This CDR3 comprises 15 residues. V lost 6 bases and J 0 bases, leaving 12 bases between the germline ends.

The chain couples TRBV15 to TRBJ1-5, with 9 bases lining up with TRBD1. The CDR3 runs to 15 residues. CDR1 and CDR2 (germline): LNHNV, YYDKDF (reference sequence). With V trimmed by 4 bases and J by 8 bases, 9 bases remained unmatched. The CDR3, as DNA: TGTGCCACCAGCACAAACCGGGACAGGGTGAAGCCCCAGCATTTT. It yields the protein CATSTNRDRVKPQHF.

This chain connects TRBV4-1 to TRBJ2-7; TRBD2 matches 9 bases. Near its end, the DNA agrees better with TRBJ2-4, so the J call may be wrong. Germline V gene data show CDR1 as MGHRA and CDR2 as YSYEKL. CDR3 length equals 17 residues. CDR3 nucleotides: TGCGCCAGCAGCCAAGGAGTAGGCGGGGGGGCCCGAAACATTCAGTACTTC. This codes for CASSQGVGGGARNIQYF.

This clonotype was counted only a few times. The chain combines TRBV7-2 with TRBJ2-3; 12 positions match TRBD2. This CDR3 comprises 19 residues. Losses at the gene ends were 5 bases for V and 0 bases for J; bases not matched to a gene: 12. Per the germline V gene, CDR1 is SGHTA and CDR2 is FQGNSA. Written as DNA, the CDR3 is TGTGCCAGCAGCCCAACTCTAGCGGGGGGGCGAGGGAGCACAGATACGCAGTATTTT. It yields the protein CASSPTLAGGRGSTDTQYF.

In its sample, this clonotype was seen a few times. The DNA for the CDR3 is TGTGCCAGCAGTGAATTGGAGACTAGGGTTGCTGAGCAGTTCTTC. Translated: CASSELETRVAEQFF. The V call is TRBV2, the J call TRBJ2-1, with D possibly being TRBD2 (6 bases). V was cut by 2 bases and J by 9 bases, with 17 bases left in between. Per germline, CDR1 SNHLY and CDR2 FYNNEI. This CDR3 comprises 15 residues.

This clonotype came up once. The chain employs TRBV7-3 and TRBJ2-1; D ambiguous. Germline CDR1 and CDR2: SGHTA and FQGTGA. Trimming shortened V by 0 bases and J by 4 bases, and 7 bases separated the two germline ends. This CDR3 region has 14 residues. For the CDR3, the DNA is TGTGCCAGCAGCTTAACTTTCGGTTACAATGAGCAGTTCTTC. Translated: CASSLTFGYNEQFF. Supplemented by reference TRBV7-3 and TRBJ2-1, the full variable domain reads GAGVSQTPSNKVTEKGKYVELRCDPISGHTALYWYRQSLGQGPEFLIYFQGTGAADDSGLPNDRFFAVRPEGSVSTLKIQRTERGDSAVYLCASSLTFGYNEQFFGPGTRLTVL.

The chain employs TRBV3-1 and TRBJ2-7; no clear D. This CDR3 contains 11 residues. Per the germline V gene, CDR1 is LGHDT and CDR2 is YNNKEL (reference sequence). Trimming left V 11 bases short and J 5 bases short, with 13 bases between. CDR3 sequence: CAATSFHEQYF. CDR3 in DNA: TGTGCCGCCACGTCCTTCCACGAGCAGTACTTC.

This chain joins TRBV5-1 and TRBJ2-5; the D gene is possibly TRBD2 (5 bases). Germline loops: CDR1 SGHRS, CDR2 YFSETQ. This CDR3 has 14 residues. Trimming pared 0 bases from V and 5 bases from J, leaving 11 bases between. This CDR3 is CASSLEWKRETQYF. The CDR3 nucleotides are TGCGCCAGCAGCTTGGAATGGAAGCGGGAGACCCAGTACTTC.

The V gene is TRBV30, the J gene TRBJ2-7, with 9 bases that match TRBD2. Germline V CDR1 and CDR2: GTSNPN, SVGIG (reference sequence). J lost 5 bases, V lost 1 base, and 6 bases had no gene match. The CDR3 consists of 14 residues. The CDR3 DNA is TGTGCCTGGAGTGAGGTAGCGGGAGCCAACGAGCAGTACTTC. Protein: CAWSEVAGANEQYF.

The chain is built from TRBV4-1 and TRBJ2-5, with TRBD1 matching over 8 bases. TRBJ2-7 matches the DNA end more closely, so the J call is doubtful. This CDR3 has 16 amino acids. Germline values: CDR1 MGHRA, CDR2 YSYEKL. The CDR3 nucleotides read TGCGCCAGCAGCCGCTTTGGACAGGGCTCAACCTACGAGCAGTACTTC. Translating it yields CASSRFGQGSTYEQYF.

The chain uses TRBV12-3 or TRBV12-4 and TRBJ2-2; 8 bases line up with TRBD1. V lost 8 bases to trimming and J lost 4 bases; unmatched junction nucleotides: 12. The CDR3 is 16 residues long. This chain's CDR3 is CASRSGTGGITGELFF. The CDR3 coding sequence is TGTGCCAGCCGCTCGGGGACAGGCGGCATCACCGGGGAGCTGTTTTTT.

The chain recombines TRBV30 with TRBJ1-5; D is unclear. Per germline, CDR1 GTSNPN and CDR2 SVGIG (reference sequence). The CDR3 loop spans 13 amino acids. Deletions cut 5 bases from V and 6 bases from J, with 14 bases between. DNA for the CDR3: TGTGCCTGGGACACCGTACCTGGTCAGCCCCAGCATTTT. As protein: CAWDTVPGQPQHF.

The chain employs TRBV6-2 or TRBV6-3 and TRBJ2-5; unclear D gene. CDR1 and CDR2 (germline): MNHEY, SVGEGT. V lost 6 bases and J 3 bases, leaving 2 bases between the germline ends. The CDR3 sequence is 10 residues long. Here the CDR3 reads CASRKETQYF. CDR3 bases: TGTGCCAGCAGGAAAGAGACCCAGTACTTC.

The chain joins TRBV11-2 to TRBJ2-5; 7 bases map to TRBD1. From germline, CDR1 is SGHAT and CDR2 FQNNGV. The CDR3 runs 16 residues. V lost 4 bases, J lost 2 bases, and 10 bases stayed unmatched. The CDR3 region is CASSSGQEDWQETQYF. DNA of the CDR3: TGTGCCAGCAGCTCCGGACAGGAGGATTGGCAAGAGACCCAGTACTTC.

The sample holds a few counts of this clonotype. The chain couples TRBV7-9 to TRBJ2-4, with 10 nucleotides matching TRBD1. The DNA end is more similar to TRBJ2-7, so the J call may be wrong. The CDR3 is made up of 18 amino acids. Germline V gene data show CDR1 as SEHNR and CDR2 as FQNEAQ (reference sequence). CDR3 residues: CASSSTRDRGQLSDEQYF. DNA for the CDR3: TGTGCCAGCAGTTCTACCCGGGACAGGGGACAACTATCGGACGAGCAGTACTTC.

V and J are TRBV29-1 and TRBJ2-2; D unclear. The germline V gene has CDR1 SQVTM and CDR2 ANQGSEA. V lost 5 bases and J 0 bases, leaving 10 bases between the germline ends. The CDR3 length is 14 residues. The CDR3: CSVFLPTNTGELFF. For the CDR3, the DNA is TGCAGCGTTTTTTTGCCAACGAACACCGGGGAGCTGTTTTTT.

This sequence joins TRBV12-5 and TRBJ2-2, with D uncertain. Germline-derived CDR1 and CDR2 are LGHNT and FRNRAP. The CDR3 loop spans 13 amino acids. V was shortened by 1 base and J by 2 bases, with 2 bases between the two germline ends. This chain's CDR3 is CASGLENTGELFF. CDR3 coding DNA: TGTGCTAGTGGTTTGGAAAACACCGGGGAGCTGTTTTTT.

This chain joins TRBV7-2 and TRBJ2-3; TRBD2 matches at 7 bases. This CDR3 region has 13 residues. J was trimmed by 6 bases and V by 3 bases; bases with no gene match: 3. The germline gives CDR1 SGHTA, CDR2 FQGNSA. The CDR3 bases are TGTGCCAGCAGCTTTTCCGGGGGGGATACGCAGTATTTT. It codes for CASSFSGGDTQYF.

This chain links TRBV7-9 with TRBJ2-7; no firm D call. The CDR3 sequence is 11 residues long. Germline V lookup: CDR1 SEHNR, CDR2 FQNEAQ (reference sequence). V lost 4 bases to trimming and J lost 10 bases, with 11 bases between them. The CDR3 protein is CASSSPGSQYF. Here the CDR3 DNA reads TGTGCCAGCAGCTCCCCAGGTTCCCAGTACTTC.

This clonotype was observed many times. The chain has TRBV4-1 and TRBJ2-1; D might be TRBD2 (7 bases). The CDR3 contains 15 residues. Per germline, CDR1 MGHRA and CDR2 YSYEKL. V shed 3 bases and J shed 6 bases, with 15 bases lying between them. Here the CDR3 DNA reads TGCGCCAGCAGCCAGTCGGAGGGAGGGGGCAATGAGCAGTTCTTC. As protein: CASSQSEGGGNEQFF.

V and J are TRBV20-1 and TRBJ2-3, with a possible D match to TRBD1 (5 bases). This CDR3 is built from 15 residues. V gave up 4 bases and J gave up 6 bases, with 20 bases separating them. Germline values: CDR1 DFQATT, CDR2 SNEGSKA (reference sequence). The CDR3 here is CSATPRGRAGDTQYF. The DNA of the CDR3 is TGCAGTGCTACCCCCCGCGGACGAGCAGGGGATACGCAGTATTTT.

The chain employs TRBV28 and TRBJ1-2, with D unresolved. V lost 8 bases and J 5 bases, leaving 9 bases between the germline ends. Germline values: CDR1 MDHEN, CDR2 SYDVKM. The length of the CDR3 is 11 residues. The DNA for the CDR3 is TGTGCCAGCGACGGCACTTATGGCTACACCTTC. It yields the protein CASDGTYGYTF.

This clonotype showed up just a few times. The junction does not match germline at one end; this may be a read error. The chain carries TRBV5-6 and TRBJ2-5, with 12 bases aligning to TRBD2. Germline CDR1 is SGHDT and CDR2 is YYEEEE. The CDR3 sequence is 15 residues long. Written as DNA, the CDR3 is TGTGCCGGCAGCTGGACTAGCGGGGAACAAGAGACCCAGTACTTC. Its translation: CAGSWTSGEQETQYF.

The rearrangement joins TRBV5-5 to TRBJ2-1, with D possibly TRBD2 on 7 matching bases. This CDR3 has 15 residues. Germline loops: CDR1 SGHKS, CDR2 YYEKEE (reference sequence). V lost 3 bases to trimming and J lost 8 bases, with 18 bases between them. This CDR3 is CASSSYGPGGHEQFF. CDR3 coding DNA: TGTGCCAGCAGCTCTTATGGGCCCGGGGGGCATGAGCAGTTCTTC.